This T cell receptor beta chain derives from a study of T cells in Graves' hyperthyroidism and ophthalmopathy. Study-level information: Blood was drawn when the patient was first diagnosed and still untreated. Findings and limits, study-wide: Most clonotypes expanded in the thyroid (above 0.001) were also present in blood.

About this clonotype itself: The antigen remains unidentified.

With 5 bases clipped from V and 4 bases from J, the junction kept 11 bases outside the gene matches. The CDR3 is made up of 16 amino acids. Germline V gene data show CDR1 as SGHAT and CDR2 as FQDESV (reference sequence). RNA transcripts were the template for amplifying TCR beta CDR3 regions. HTBI primers were the set used in a first-round RT-PCR of the TCR CDR3. TCRdb reprocessed the multiplex PCR reads with MiXCR, giving one entry per CDR3 protein. The table shows 200,000 to 250,000 distinct CDR3 sequences, with about a sixth occurring only once. Orbital computed tomography, thyroid ultrasound, serum thyroxine and TRAb, and clinical symptoms together informed the diagnoses. The authors obtained PBMCs from more than 9.5 ml of fresh peripheral blood.

This clonotype was obtained from a woman aged 18-35 years with Graves' ophthalmopathy. The source material was blood. The chain recombines TRBV11-1 with TRBJ2-5; 9 positions match TRBD2. The CDR3: CASSDTGTSRRETQYF. For the CDR3, the DNA is TGTGCCAGCAGCGATACCGGGACTAGCCGCCGAGAGACCCAGTACTTC.